This T cell receptor beta chain is from a study of blood T cell repertoires in COVID-19 (dated by TCRdb to the early 2020s). Broadly, across the study: Samples covering the acute and convalescent phases of COVID-19 were provided by collaborators in the United States, Italy and Spain. The material from the prospective study consisted of cDNA or gDNA derived from T cells, B-cell-depleted T cells, or PBMCs. Subjects who had been exposed to COVID-19, were actively infected with it, or had recovered from it provided the deeply sampled blood TCRbeta repertoires that made up the dataset. A freely available public database, intended as a resource for researchers studying the immune response to SARS-CoV-2, is where the repertoires were released. Samples came from the ongoing ImmuneRACE study (first 160 participants) plus 1,254 subjects from 6 global collaborators. Sample metadata almost always included a de-identified subject ID, COVID-19 status, age in years and sex. HLA class I and class II types, where available, came from metadata supplied by the sample provider rather than from assay-based typing.

Samples from volunteer blood donors who had recovered from COVID-19 were contributed by a second Seattle source. Whole blood was collected in K2EDTA tubes by collaborating institutions according to the institutions' own protocols. For TCRbeta analysis, collaborator samples were shipped as frozen whole blood, as isolated PBMCs, or as DNA extracted from either sample type. This clone was detected many times. It has no known antigen specificity. No quality values exist for individual bases; no much larger clone is one base distant. The immunoSEQ Assay, a bias-controlled multiplex PCR, was used to amplify TCRbeta CDR3 regions from genomic DNA. Processing in the source paper ran as follows. Nucleated cell counts per sample were estimated from amplification of reference gene primers within the assay. To quantify the absolute abundance of each unique TCRbeta CDR3 rearrangement, sequence reads were collapsed and filtered. Productive Simpson clonality was computed per sample as the square root of Simpson's diversity index over productive rearrangements. The immuneACCESS repertoire file appears here via TCRdb, limited to in-frame rearrangements. These files lack a portion of the clones; in checked studies, under half of the deficit traces to unresolved V genes, and the cause of the others is not known. For V, J and clone size, that table is used; D and trimming come from the DNA. The sample table contains roughly 240,000 clones; only one count was recorded for approximately 86% of them. Around 2.8% of the sample is in the top ten clones.

What the work shows at the level of the full study, not this receptor alone: The amount of clinical and demographic metadata varied by source and participant and was provided uncurated.

Trimming costs V 1 base and J 3 bases, and their ends lie 13 bases apart. Including cysteine and phenylalanine, the CDR3 has 15 amino acids. CDR3 DNA is the only sequence kept; it has 45 bases, read in frame from the first base. CDR1 LNHNV and CDR2 YYDKDF are derived from the germline V gene (reference sequence). The chain links TRBV15 with TRBJ2-7; the D gene is perhaps TRBD1, on 6 matching bases. This TCR was recovered from a woman aged 25-40 years who had recovered from COVID-19. The sample consisted of peripheral blood. The CDR3 protein sequence reads: CATSRGQGLGYEQYF. The DNA sequence reads TGTGCCACCAGCAGAGGGCAGGGGTTAGGCTACGAGCAGTACTTC.